Below, 27 T cell receptor beta chains from the same sample are listed, as sequenced in a study of Ad26.COV2.S vaccination and SARS-CoV-2 variants. Treatment here: around 19 received Ad26.COV2.S at low or high dose, single or two shots; roughly five received placebo; per-sample allocation not given. Specimen acquisition occurred on day 63 following the initial vaccine or placebo injection. Measured with immunoSEQ multiplex PCR; TCRdb has only the in-frame clones, and not every one. The table records about half a million clones, nearly 90% of them present only once. The specimen comprised peripheral blood, sampled in a trial of Ad26.COV2.S vaccine versus placebo. The origin of the receptors is a person aged 18-65 years who received the Ad26.COV2.S COVID-19 vaccine or a placebo.

This chain connects TRBV28 to TRBJ1-6, with 10 bases matching TRBD1. The CDR3 runs 15 residues. V lost 5 bases to trimming and J lost 7 bases; unmatched junction nucleotides: 5. Germline loops: CDR1 MDHEN, CDR2 SYDVKM. CDR3 nucleotides: TGTGCCAGCAGTACCCGGGACAGGGGCAATTCACCCCTCCACTTT. Translation gives CASSTRDRGNSPLHF.

This chain connects TRBV19 to TRBJ1-5; 8 nucleotides match TRBD1. The J segment lost 6 bases and the V segment lost 7 bases, leaving 8 bases of the junction unmatched. Looked up from germline, CDR1 is LNHDA and CDR2 is SQIVND (reference sequence). The CDR3 length is 14 residues. CDR3 amino acids: CASKTGAAGQPQHF. CDR3 bases: TGTGCCAGTAAGACAGGGGCCGCGGGTCAGCCCCAGCATTTT.

This clone appeared once. This chain uses TRBV2 with TRBJ2-6; tentative D call: TRBD1 (5 bases). This CDR3 comprises 17 residues. Germline CDR1 is SNHLY and CDR2 is FYNNEI. The ends were cut back, 6 bases at V and 2 bases at J, with 17 bases in the middle. The CDR3 sequence: CASRSSPSRAGANVLTF. The CDR3 DNA reads as TGTGCCAGCAGGTCGAGTCCCTCCAGGGCTGGGGCCAACGTCCTGACTTTC. The full variable domain, in which reference TRBV2 and TRBJ2-6 provide the parts outside the CDR3, is EPEVTQTPSHQVTQMGQEVILRCVPISNHLYFYWYRQILGQKVEFLVSFYNNEISEKSEIFDDQFSVERPDGSNFTLKIRSTKLEDSAMYFCASRSSPSRAGANVLTFGAGSRLTVL.

The chain couples TRBV5-6 to TRBJ1-1; D is unclear. The V end lost 2 bases, the J end lost 0 bases, and 17 bases lay between the germline ends. In germline, CDR1 is SGHDT, CDR2 YYEEEE. The CDR3 is 17 amino acids. The CDR3 nucleotides read TGTGCCAGCAGCTTAATTGTTGGAGAATCTTTGAACACTGAAGCTTTCTTT. Protein: CASSLIVGESLNTEAFF. Full variable domain (rest looked up from reference TRBV5-6 and TRBJ1-1): DAGVTQSPTHLIKTRGQQVTLRCSPKSGHDTVSWYQQALGQGPQFIFQYYEEEERQRGNFPDRFSGHQFPNYSSELNVNALLLGDSALYLCASSLIVGESLNTEAFFGQGTRLTVV.

V gene TRBV11-3 combines with J gene TRBJ2-1, with D unresolved. Germline V lookup: CDR1 SGHNT, CDR2 YENEEA. The CDR3 has 16 amino acids. V was shortened by 1 base and J by 7 bases, with 17 bases between the two germline ends. This CDR3 reads CASSLVGATPWNEQFF. CDR3 nucleotide sequence: TGTGCCAGCAGCTTAGTAGGAGCTACCCCTTGGAATGAGCAGTTCTTC. Drawing the rest from reference TRBV11-3 and TRBJ2-1, the complete variable domain is EAGVVQSPRYKIIEKKQPVAFWCNPISGHNTLYWYLQNLGQGPELLIRYENEEAVDDSQLPKDRFSAERLKGVDSTLKIQPAELGDSAVYLCASSLVGATPWNEQFFGPGTRLTVL.

The chain couples TRBV7-9 to TRBJ1-4, with TRBD1 matching over 9 bases. After removal of 5 bases from V and 6 bases from J, the junction contained 10 bases not matched to a gene. Germline-derived CDR1 and CDR2 are SEHNR and FQNEAQ (reference sequence). The CDR3 is 16 amino acids. DNA for the CDR3: TGTGCCAGCAGCCTGCCCCCGGGACAGGGAGATGAAAAACTGTTTTTT. It codes for CASSLPPGQGDEKLFF.

CDR3 coding DNA: TGTGCCAGCTGGACAGATACGCAGTATTTT. It yields the protein CASWTDTQYF. The chain uses TRBV7-2 and TRBJ2-3; no firm D call. There are 10 residues in the CDR3. Trimming removed 8 bases from V and 3 bases from J, with 3 bases in between. Germline V gives CDR1 SGHTA, CDR2 FQGNSA.

The V and J genes are TRBV3-1 (or the pseudogene TRBV3-2) and TRBJ2-3; D not resolved. Germline lookup yields CDR1 LGHDT and CDR2 YNNKEL (reference sequence). The CDR3 loop spans 14 amino acids. Trimming pared 0 bases from V and 0 bases from J, leaving 4 bases between. The CDR3 nucleotides are TGTGCCAGCAGCCAAGAAGATAGCACAGATACGCAGTATTTT. Its translation: CASSQEDSTDTQYF.

The sample holds one count of this clone. The V call is TRBV6-1, the J call TRBJ2-7, with D perhaps assigned TRBD1 or TRBD2 (5 bases each). The germline V and J ends were trimmed by 6 bases and 3 bases, with 12 bases remaining between them. Germline V lookup: CDR1 MNHNS, CDR2 SASEGT. CDR3 size: 13 residues. As DNA, the CDR3 is TGTGCCAGCAGAGGGACGGAAAGCTACGAGCAGTACTTC. It is translated as CASRGTESYEQYF.

The rearrangement uses TRBV7-9 and TRBJ1-3; D call uncertain. This CDR3 is 15 amino acids long. Germline CDR1 and CDR2: SEHNR and FQNEAQ (reference sequence). V was trimmed by 3 bases and J by 0 bases, leaving 9 bases between them. The chain's CDR3 is CASSFGIPSGNTIYF. The CDR3 DNA is TGTGCCAGCAGCTTCGGCATACCCTCTGGAAACACCATATATTTT.

The chain uses TRBV28 and TRBJ2-6, with D perhaps TRBD2 (6 bases). This CDR3 region has 16 residues. Deletions cut 2 bases from V and 5 bases from J, with 13 bases between. The germline CDR1 and CDR2 sequences are MDHEN and SYDVKM. CDR3 region: CASSLVEGTRANVLTF. In DNA form, the CDR3 reads TGTGCCAGCAGTTTAGTGGAGGGGACGAGGGCCAACGTCCTGACTTTC.

V usage is TRBV3-1 (or the pseudogene TRBV3-2) and J usage is TRBJ2-5; D remains unclear. Trimming removed 1 base from V and 5 bases from J, with 5 bases in between. This CDR3 comprises 12 residues. CDR1 is LGHDT and CDR2 is YNNKEL in the germline V gene (reference sequence). The CDR3 DNA sequence: TGTGCCAGCAGCCAAGTCGGGGAGACCCAGTACTTC. Its protein is CASSQVGETQYF.

The chain recombines TRBV18 with TRBJ1-3, with D unclear. The germline V gene has CDR1 KGHSH and CDR2 LQKENI. The CDR3 loop spans 12 amino acids. V dropped 2 bases and J dropped 4 bases, with 3 bases sitting between them. CDR3 amino acids: CASSPGGNTIYF. CDR3 sequence (DNA): TGTGCCAGCTCACCAGGCGGAAACACCATATATTTT. Using reference TRBV18 and TRBJ1-3 for the parts outside the CDR3, the full variable domain is NAGVMQNPRHLVRRRGQEARLRCSPMKGHSHVYWYRQLPEEGLKFMVYLQKENIIDESGMPKERFSAEFPKEGPSILRIQQVVRGDSAAYFCASSPGGNTIYFGEGSWLTVV.

This chain links TRBV7-9 with TRBJ2-7; D may correspond to TRBD1 or TRBD2 (5 bases each). CDR1 and CDR2 from the germline V gene are SEHNR and FQNEAQ (reference sequence). The CDR3 has 13 amino acids. V dropped 5 bases and J dropped 3 bases, with 11 bases sitting between them. CDR3 nucleotide sequence: TGTGCCAGCAGCCCCGGGGCCTACTACGAGCAGTACTTC. Its translation is CASSPGAYYEQYF.

This chain's CDR3 is CASSRRGKASSYEQYF. In nucleotides, the CDR3 is TGTGCCAGCAGCCGGAGAGGCAAGGCAAGCTCCTACGAGCAGTACTTC. The chain is built from TRBV13 and TRBJ2-7; D unresolved. Germline CDR1 is PRHDT and CDR2 is FYEKMQ (reference sequence). The CDR3 length is 16 residues. The V end was cut by 5 bases, the J end by 0 bases, with 17 bases between.

The chain uses TRBV5-6 and TRBJ2-1, with TRBD2 as a possible D gene (6 bases). CDR1 and CDR2 from the germline V gene are SGHDT and YYEEEE. The V gene lost 0 bases and the J gene lost 3 bases, with 10 bases spanning the gap. CDR3 length: 15 amino acids. The CDR3 DNA follows: TGTGCCAGCAGCTTGGCGGCGGGGTTCTACAATGAGCAGTTCTTC. Its translation is CASSLAAGFYNEQFF.

The V gene is TRBV30, the J gene TRBJ1-4; 7 nucleotides line up with TRBD1. There are 15 residues in the CDR3. V shed 0 bases and J 5 bases; nucleotides not matched to a gene: 6. Germline CDR1 is GTSNPN and CDR2 is SVGIG (reference sequence). The CDR3 region is CAWSVNLGQNEKLFF. CDR3 bases: TGTGCCTGGAGTGTAAACTTGGGACAGAATGAAAAACTGTTTTTT.

The chain couples TRBV15 to TRBJ2-5; TRBD2 matches 15 bases. In germline, CDR1 is LNHNV, CDR2 YYDKDF (reference sequence). The CDR3 spans 17 residues. The V and J ends lost 1 base and 1 base, in that order; junction bases with no gene match: 1. The CDR3 nucleotides read TGTGCCACCAGCAGAGCGGGACTAGCGGGAGGCCAAGAGACCCAGTACTTC. Its protein product is CATSRAGLAGGQETQYF.

This chain uses TRBV15 with TRBJ1-3; 7 bases map to TRBD1. The CDR3 covers 17 residues. The J segment lost 0 bases and the V segment lost 0 bases, leaving 5 bases of the junction unmatched. CDR1 and CDR2 from the germline V gene are LNHNV and YYDKDF (reference sequence). The CDR3 sequence: CATSRDPRGSSGNTIYF. The CDR3 DNA reads as TGTGCCACCAGCAGAGACCCCAGGGGGAGCTCTGGAAACACCATATATTTT. Complete variable domain (other parts from reference TRBV15 and TRBJ1-3): DAMVIQNPRYQVTQFGKPVTLSCSQTLNHNVMYWYQQKSSQAPKLLFHYYDKDFNNEADTPDNFQSRRPNTSFCFLDIRSPGLGDTAMYLCATSRDPRGSSGNTIYFGEGSWLTVV.

The V gene is TRBV18, the J gene TRBJ2-7, with D tentatively TRBD1 (6 bases). V was clipped by 6 bases and J by 3 bases, with 18 bases between them. Germline V gene lookup returns CDR1 KGHSH and CDR2 LQKENI. The CDR3 consists of 15 residues. CDR3 loop: CASSPTYRERYEQYF. The CDR3 coding sequence is TGTGCCAGCTCGCCGACGTACAGGGAACGCTACGAGCAGTACTTC.

This chain links TRBV27 with TRBJ1-1, with D hard to call. This CDR3 spans 16 amino acids. V was shortened by 2 bases and J by 3 bases, with 16 bases between the two germline ends. Per the germline V gene, CDR1 is MNHEY and CDR2 is SMNVEV (reference sequence). The CDR3 reads CASSLGNGLRDTEAFF. The CDR3 region has the DNA TGTGCCAGCAGTTTAGGGAACGGCCTAAGGGACACTGAAGCTTTCTTT.

The chain couples TRBV10-3 to TRBJ2-1, with D tentatively TRBD1 or TRBD2 (6 bases each). CDR1 is ENHRY, CDR2 SYGVKD, per germline. V was shortened by 4 bases and J by 10 bases, with 11 bases between the two germline ends. The CDR3 runs 12 residues. Here the CDR3 DNA reads TGTGCCATCAGTGTGGGGGGCGGAGAGCAGTTCTTC. Translation gives CAISVGGGEQFF.

This chain uses TRBV6-1 with TRBJ1-4, with 7 bases identical to TRBD1. CDR1 is MNHNS, CDR2 SASEGT, per germline. This CDR3 contains 16 residues. V shed 0 bases, J shed 5 bases, and the junction held 6 bases outside the gene matches. The CDR3 DNA reads as TGTGCCAGCAGTGAAGCGAGGGGGCTGGGGAATGAAAAACTGTTTTTT. Encoded protein: CASSEARGLGNEKLFF.

The chain couples TRBV11-2 to TRBJ1-6; D remains unclear. This CDR3 region has 16 residues. V lost 4 bases to trimming and J lost 6 bases, with 16 bases between them. Germline V lookup: CDR1 SGHAT, CDR2 FQNNGV. The CDR3: CASSSRQRAFNSPLHF. The CDR3 DNA reads TGTGCCAGCAGCTCCCGCCAAAGGGCCTTTAATTCACCCCTCCACTTT.

This chain links TRBV2 with TRBJ2-2; 16 bases fit TRBD2. CDR1 SNHLY and CDR2 FYNNEI come from the germline V gene. The CDR3 loop spans 18 amino acids. Losses at the gene ends were 3 bases for V and 5 bases for J; bases not matched to a gene: 6. CDR3 residues: CASSDPGLAGGLTGELFF. CDR3 DNA: TGTGCCAGCAGTGACCCGGGACTAGCGGGGGGGCTTACCGGGGAGCTGTTTTTT.

The chain couples TRBV28 to TRBJ2-5; 11 bases match TRBD2. Germline loops: CDR1 MDHEN, CDR2 SYDVKM. This CDR3 is 17 amino acids long. J was trimmed by 4 bases and V by 6 bases; bases with no gene match: 13. Here the CDR3 reads CASSPGTSGPVGETQYF. The DNA of the CDR3 is TGTGCCAGCAGCCCCGGGACTAGCGGACCCGTGGGAGAGACCCAGTACTTC. Looking up the rest from reference TRBV28 and TRBJ2-5 gives the full variable domain: DVKVTQSSRYLVKRTGEKVFLECVQDMDHENMFWYRQDPGLGLRLIYFSYDVKMKEKGDIPEGYSVSREKKERFSLILESASTNQTSMYLCASSPGTSGPVGETQYFGPGTRLLVL.

J is TRBJ2-5 and V is TRBV5-6; D is unclear. The length of the CDR3 is 14 residues. Germline V gene lookup returns CDR1 SGHDT and CDR2 YYEEEE. Trimming cost V 4 bases and J 6 bases, with 16 bases left between them. The CDR3 bases are TGTGCCAGCAGCCCGACGGCTACTCGGAAGACCCAGTACTTC. This encodes CASSPTATRKTQYF. The full variable domain, its missing parts supplied by reference TRBV5-6 and TRBJ2-5, is DAGVTQSPTHLIKTRGQQVTLRCSPKSGHDTVSWYQQALGQGPQFIFQYYEEEERQRGNFPDRFSGHQFPNYSSELNVNALLLGDSALYLCASSPTATRKTQYFGPGTRLLVL.